Following are 8 T cell receptor beta chains from one sample sequenced in a study of blood T cell repertoires in COVID-19. Here immunoSEQ multiplex PCR was the method, and the copy in TCRdb shows in-frame clones only, minus some. The table has approximately 94,000 clones, around nine tenths seen once. The specimen sequenced was peripheral blood. The receptors shown here come from a human donor in a cohort sampled during active COVID-19.

The rearrangement joins TRBV18 to TRBJ2-1; 7 bases match TRBD2. CDR1 is KGHSH and CDR2 is LQKENI in the germline V gene. Trimming at V came to 3 bases and at J to 9 bases, leaving 2 bases not matched to a gene. The CDR3 has 12 residues. As DNA, the CDR3 is TGTGCCAGCTCACCCCGACTAGCTGAGCAGTTCTTC. Translated: CASSPRLAEQFF.

The chain joins TRBV28 to TRBJ2-4; 9 bases agree with TRBD1. The CDR3 totals 13 residues. Germline V lookup: CDR1 MDHEN, CDR2 SYDVKM. J lost 7 bases, V lost 7 bases, and 5 bases had no gene match. The CDR3 nucleotides read TGTGCCAGCAAGACAGGGGGTACGAACATTCAGTACTTC. It encodes CASKTGGTNIQYF.

V and J are TRBV3-1 (or the pseudogene TRBV3-2) and TRBJ1-1, with D possibly being TRBD1 (5 bases). CDR3 length: 15 amino acids. The V gene's germline CDR1 is LGHDT and CDR2 YNNKEL (reference sequence). The ends were cut back, 1 base at V and 6 bases at J, with 15 bases in the middle. CDR3 loop: CASSQVRQSSAEAFF. The CDR3 DNA is TGTGCCAGCAGCCAAGTAAGACAGTCTAGCGCTGAAGCTTTCTTT.

The rearrangement links TRBV7-2 to TRBJ1-2, with TRBD1 matching over 7 bases. In germline, CDR1 is SGHTA, CDR2 FQGNSA. The V and J ends lost 4 bases and 3 bases, in that order; junction bases with no gene match: 8. There are 15 residues in the CDR3. This CDR3 reads CASSSRDRGHYGYTF. The CDR3 DNA is TGTGCCAGCAGCTCAAGGGACAGAGGCCACTATGGCTACACCTTC. Looking up the rest from reference TRBV7-2 and TRBJ1-2 gives the full variable domain: GAGVSQSPSNKVTEKGKDVELRCDPISGHTALYWYRQSLGQGLEFLIYFQGNSAPDKSGLPSDRFSAERTGGSVSTLTIQRTQQEDSAVYLCASSSRDRGHYGYTFGSGTRLTVV.

The chain uses TRBV5-1 and TRBJ1-2; D perhaps matches TRBD1 (6 bases). CDR3 length: 14 amino acids. The germline V gene has CDR1 SGHRS and CDR2 YFSETQ. V lost 0 bases, J lost 6 bases, and 12 bases lay in between. In DNA form, the CDR3 reads TGCGCCAGCAGCTTGGACAGGGCTATGAATGGCTACACCTTC. It encodes CASSLDRAMNGYTF.

The chain has TRBV24-1 and TRBJ2-1, with D unresolved. The V and J ends lost 2 bases and 5 bases respectively, with 15 bases between them. Looked up from germline, CDR1 is KGHDR and CDR2 is SFDVKD. The CDR3 is 16 residues long. The CDR3 spells CATSDYWAENNNEQFF. In nucleotides, the CDR3 is TGTGCCACCAGTGATTATTGGGCAGAGAACAACAATGAGCAGTTCTTC.

V is TRBV5-4 and J is TRBJ2-3; TRBD1 matches at 8 bases. In germline, CDR1 is SGHNT, CDR2 YYREEE (reference sequence). CDR3 length: 17 residues. J was trimmed by 2 bases and V by 1 base; bases with no gene match: 9. CDR3 in DNA: TGTGCCAGCAGCTTGAAAACCGGGACAGGAGTCACAGATACGCAGTATTTT. Its translation: CASSLKTGTGVTDTQYF.

The gene calls are TRBV18 and TRBJ2-7, with D possibly matching TRBD1 (5 bases). CDR3 size: 13 residues. V was cut by 6 bases and J by 2 bases, with 11 bases left in between. Per the germline V gene, CDR1 is KGHSH and CDR2 is LQKENI. CDR3 region: CASSPDSAYEQYF. The CDR3 bases are TGTGCCAGCTCTCCTGACAGCGCCTACGAGCAGTACTTC. Based on the CDR3 plus reference TRBV18 and TRBJ2-7, the full variable domain is NAGVMQNPRHLVRRRGQEARLRCSPMKGHSHVYWYRQLPEEGLKFMVYLQKENIIDESGMPKERFSAEFPKEGPSILRIQQVVRGDSAAYFCASSPDSAYEQYFGPGTRLTVT.